Included here is one T cell receptor beta chain sequence, with context. The target antigen is unknown. This specimen comes from a study of beta chain features in type 1 diabetes. Study at large: What patients shared with healthy donors was a similar profile of age, gender and cell yields. Study-level findings and limits: Cells with high TCR expression could be over-represented when cDNA is sequenced. Moderately but significantly shorter TCRB CDR3s were found in Type 1 diabetes patients in all four CD4+ subsets.

What was sequenced were expressed TCRB transcripts, since all of the isolated RNA had been reverse transcribed. Average reads for naive, central memory and regulatory T cell samples were several million. TCRdb keeps only in-frame clones here, not all; method: immunoSEQ multiplex PCR. The repertoire holds about 170,000 clones, approximately 7.9% seen once, with roughly 0.5% in the top ten. This CDR3 contains 13 residues. Looked up from germline, CDR1 is SGHAT and CDR2 is FQNNGV. Trimming cost V 5 bases and J 6 bases, with 10 bases left between them. Material for sequencing was central memory CD4+ T cells from blood. J is TRBJ1-4 and V is TRBV11-2; possible D gene TRBD1, 5 bases. The origin of this receptor is a man aged 18 to 30 with type 1 diabetes. The DNA for the CDR3 is TGTGCCAGCAGCCCGGACATTGATGAAAAACTGTTTTTT. This gives the protein CASSPDIDEKLFF.